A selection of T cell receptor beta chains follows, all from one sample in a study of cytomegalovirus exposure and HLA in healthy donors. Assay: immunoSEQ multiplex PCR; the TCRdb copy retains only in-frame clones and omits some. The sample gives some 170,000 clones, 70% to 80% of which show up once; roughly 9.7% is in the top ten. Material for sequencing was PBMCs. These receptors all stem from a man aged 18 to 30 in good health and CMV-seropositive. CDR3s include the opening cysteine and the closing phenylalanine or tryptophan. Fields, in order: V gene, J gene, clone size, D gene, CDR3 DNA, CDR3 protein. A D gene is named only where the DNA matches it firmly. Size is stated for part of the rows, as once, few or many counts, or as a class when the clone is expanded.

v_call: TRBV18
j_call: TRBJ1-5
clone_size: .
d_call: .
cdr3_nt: TGTGCCAGCTCACCAAACCTCTATAGCAATCAGCCCCAGCATTTT
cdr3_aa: CASSPNLYSNQPQHF

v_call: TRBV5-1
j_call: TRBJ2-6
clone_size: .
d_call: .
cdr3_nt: TGCGCCAGCAGACCGTCTAGGGGGGCCAACGTCCTGACTTTC
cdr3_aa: CASRPSRGANVLTF

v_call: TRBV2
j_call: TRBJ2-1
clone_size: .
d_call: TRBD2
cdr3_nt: TGTGCCAGCGCAGGCGGGGGAACAGCGCACTACTACAATGAGCAGTTCTTC
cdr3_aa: CASAGGGTAHYYNEQFF

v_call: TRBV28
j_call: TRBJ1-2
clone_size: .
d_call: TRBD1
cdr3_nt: TGTGCCAGCAGACGGGGACAGGGGGCCTATGGCTACACCTTC
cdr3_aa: CASRRGQGAYGYTF

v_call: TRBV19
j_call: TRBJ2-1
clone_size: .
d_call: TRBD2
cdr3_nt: TGTGCCAGTCCTCCGGGACTAGCGGGAGGGCCAGGGATTGGCGAGCAGTTCTTC
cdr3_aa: CASPPGLAGGPGIGEQFF

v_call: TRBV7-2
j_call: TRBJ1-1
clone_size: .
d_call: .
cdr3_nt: TGTGCCAGCAGCTTAGGGAGGCCCATGAACACTGAAGCTTTCTTT
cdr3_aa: CASSLGRPMNTEAFF

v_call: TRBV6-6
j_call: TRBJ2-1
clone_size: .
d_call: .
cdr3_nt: TGTGCCAGCCAATACCCCGTAGAGGGTAGTAATGAGCAGTTCTTC
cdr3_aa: CASQYPVEGSNEQFF

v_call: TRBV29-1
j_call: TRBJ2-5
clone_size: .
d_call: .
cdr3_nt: TGCAGCGCCGCCTGGCCGGAGGGGACCCAGTACTTC
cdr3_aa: CSAAWPEGTQYF

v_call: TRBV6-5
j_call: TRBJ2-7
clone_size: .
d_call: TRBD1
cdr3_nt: TGTGCCAGCAGCTCCGGGACAGGGGGCTACTACGAGCAGTACTTC
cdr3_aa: CASSSGTGGYYEQYF

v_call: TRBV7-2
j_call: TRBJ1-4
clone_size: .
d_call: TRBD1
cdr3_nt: TGTGCCAGCAGCCTCCAGCGGACAGGTGAAAAACTGTTTTTT
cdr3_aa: CASSLQRTGEKLFF

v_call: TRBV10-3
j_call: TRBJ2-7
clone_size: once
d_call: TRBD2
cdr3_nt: TGTGCCATCAGTGAGCCCTGGGGGGGTGGCGAGCAGTACTTC
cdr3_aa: CAISEPWGGGEQYF

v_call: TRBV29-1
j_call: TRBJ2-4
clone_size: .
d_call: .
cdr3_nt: TGCAGCGTTGGGGAGCCAGCCAAAAACATTCAGTACTTC
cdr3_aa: CSVGEPAKNIQYF

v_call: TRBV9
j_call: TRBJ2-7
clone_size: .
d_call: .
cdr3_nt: TGTGCCAGCGGCGTAGGTGACAGGCTTTACGAGCAGTACTTC
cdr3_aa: CASGVGDRLYEQYF

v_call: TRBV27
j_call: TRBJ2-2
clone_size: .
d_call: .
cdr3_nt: TGTGCCAGCAGTTTACAGGGATCCGGGGAGCTGTTTTTT
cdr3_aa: CASSLQGSGELFF

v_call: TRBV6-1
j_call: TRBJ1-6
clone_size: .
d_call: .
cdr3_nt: TGTGCCAGCAGTGAGGCACGGACCGGGGGATCACCCCTCCACTTT
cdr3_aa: CASSEARTGGSPLHF

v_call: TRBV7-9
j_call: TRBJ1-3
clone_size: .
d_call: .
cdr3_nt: TGTTCCAGCAGCTTAGCGCCGACAGGAAACACCATATATTTT
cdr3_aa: CSSSLAPTGNTIYF

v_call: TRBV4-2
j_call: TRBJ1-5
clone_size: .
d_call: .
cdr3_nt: TGTGCCAGCAGCCAAGAAGTAGCAGGGGCTTTCCAGCCCCAGCATTTT
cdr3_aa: CASSQEVAGAFQPQHF

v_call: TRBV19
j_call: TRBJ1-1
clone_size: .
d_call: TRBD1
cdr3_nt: TGTGCCAGTAGTATAGCACAGGGGGTGGCAGCTTTCTTT
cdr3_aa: CASSIAQGVAAFF

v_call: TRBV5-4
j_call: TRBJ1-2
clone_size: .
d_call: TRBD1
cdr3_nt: TGTGCCAGCAGCCCGGGACAGGGGACGGGCCAAAACTATGGCTACACCTTC
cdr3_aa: CASSPGQGTGQNYGYTF

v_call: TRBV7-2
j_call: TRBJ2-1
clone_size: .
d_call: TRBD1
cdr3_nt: TGTGCCAGCAGCTTAACAGGACAGGCTTCCCTTGAGCAGTTCTTC
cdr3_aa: CASSLTGQASLEQFF

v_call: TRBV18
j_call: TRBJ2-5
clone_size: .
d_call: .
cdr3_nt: TGTGCCAGCTCACCCGCGCTGCAAGAGACCCAGTACTTC
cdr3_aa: CASSPALQETQYF

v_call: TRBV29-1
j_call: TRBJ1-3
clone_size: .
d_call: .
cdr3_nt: TGCAGCGTTGAAGTTGCGGGGGTTGGAAACACCATATATTTT
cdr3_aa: CSVEVAGVGNTIYF

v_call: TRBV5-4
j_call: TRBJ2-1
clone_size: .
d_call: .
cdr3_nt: TGTGCCAGCAGCCCGCGGACAGACTACAATGAGCAGTTCTTC
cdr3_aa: CASSPRTDYNEQFF

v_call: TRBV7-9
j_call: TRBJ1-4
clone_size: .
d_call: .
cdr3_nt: TGTTCCAGCAGCCACCGGACAGATACTAATGAAAAACTGTTTTTT
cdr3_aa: CSSSHRTDTNEKLFF

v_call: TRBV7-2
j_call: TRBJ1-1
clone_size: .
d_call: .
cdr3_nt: TGTGCCAGCAGCCTCTCTAGTAACACTGAAGCTTTCTTT
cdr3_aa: CASSLSSNTEAFF

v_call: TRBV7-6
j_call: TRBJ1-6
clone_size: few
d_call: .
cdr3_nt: TGTGCCAGCAGCTTAGGGTCAGGTTACTCACCCCTCCACTTT
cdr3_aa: CASSLGSGYSPLHF

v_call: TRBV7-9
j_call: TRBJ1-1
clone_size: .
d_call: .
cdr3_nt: TGTTCCAGCAGCTTAGGCGACAAACGAGCTTTCTTT
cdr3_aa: CSSSLGDKRAFF

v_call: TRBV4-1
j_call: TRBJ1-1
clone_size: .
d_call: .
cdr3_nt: TGCGCCAGCAGCCAAGGTCTGGGGGGGCCTGAAGCTTTCTTT
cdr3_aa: CASSQGLGGPEAFF

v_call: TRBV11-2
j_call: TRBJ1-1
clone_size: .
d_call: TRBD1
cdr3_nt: TGTGCCAGCAGCTTAGGAGGACAGGGGGCTGAAGCTTTCTTT
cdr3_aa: CASSLGGQGAEAFF

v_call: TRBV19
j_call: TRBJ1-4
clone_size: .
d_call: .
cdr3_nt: TGTGCCAGTAGTCCTCGAGAAGAAAAACTGTTTTTT
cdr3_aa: CASSPREEKLFF

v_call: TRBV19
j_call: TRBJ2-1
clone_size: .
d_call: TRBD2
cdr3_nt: TGTGCCAGTAGCCTAGCGGGGGGGCGGTCCTATGAGCAGTTCTTC
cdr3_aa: CASSLAGGRSYEQFF

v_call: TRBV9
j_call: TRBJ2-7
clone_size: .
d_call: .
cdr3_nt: TGTGCCAGCAGCGCCTTGGGGGCAGTGGGCGAGCAGTACTTC
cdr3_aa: CASSALGAVGEQYF

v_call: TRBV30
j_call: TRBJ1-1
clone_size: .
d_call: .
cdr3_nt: TGTGCCTGGAGTATCCCAGGGAAAGCTTTCTTT
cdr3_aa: CAWSIPGKAFF

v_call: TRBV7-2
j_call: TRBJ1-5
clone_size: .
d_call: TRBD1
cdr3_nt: TGTGCCAGCAGCGGAAGTCCCGGGACAGGGTCGGGGCCCCAGCATTTT
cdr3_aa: CASSGSPGTGSGPQHF

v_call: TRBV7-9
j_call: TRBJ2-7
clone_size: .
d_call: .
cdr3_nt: TGTGCCAGCAGCTTTTCCGGGGTTAAGGTCGAGCAGTACTTC
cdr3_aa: CASSFSGVKVEQYF

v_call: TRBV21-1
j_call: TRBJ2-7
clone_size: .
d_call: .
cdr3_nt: TGTGCCAGCAGCCCGGGACAGAAAGGATCCTACGAGCAGTACTTC
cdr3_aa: CASSPGQKGSYEQYF

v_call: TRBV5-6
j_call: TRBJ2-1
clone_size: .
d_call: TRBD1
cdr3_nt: TGTGCCAGCAGCTTCGGGACAGGGGTGACCTACAATGAGCAGTTCTTC
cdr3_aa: CASSFGTGVTYNEQFF

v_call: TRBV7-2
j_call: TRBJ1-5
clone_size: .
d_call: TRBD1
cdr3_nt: TGTGCCAGCAGCTATCGACAGGGCAACGACCAGCCCCAGCATTTT
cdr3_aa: CASSYRQGNDQPQHF

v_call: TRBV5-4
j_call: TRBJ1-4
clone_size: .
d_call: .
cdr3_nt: TGTGCCAGCAGCTTGGATGGAGGAGCAGCGGGAGAAAAACTGTTTTTT
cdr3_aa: CASSLDGGAAGEKLFF

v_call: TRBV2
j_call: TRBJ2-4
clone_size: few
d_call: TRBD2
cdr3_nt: TGTGCCAGCGAAGAGTCGGGGGCTAGCGGGATTCCCCCCAAAAACATTCAGTACTTC
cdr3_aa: CASEESGASGIPPKNIQYF

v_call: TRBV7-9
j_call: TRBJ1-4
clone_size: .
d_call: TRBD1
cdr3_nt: TGTGCCAGCAGCTTAGACCAGGGGGCGGGCAGTGCTAATGAAAAACTGTTTTTT
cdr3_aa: CASSLDQGAGSANEKLFF

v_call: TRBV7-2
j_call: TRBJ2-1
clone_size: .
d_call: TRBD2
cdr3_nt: TGTGCCAGCAGCAGGGCGAGCGGGGGGGCGAACAATGAGCAGTTCTTC
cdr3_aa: CASSRASGGANNEQFF

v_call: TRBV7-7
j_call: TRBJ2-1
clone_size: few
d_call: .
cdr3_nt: TGTGCCAGCAGCCTAGGAGGGTCCTACAATGAGCAGTTCTTC
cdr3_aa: CASSLGGSYNEQFF

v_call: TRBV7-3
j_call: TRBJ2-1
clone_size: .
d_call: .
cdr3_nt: TGTGCCAGCAGCTTAATACCCTCCCTACAGGGAATTTACAATGAGCAGTTCTTC
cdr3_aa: CASSLIPSLQGIYNEQFF

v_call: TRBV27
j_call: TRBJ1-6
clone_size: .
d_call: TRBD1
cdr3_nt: TGTGCCAGCAGCTCGACAGGGTATAATTCACCCCTCCACTTT
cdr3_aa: CASSSTGYNSPLHF

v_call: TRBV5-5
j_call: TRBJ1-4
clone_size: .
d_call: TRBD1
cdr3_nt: TGTGCCAGCAGCCCGCGACAGGGAGCTAATGAAAAACTGTTTTTT
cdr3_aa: CASSPRQGANEKLFF

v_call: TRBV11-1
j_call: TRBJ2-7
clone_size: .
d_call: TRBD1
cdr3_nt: TGTGCCAGCAGAACACCGGGACAGGGGAGCTCCTACGAGCAGTACTTC
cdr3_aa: CASRTPGQGSSYEQYF

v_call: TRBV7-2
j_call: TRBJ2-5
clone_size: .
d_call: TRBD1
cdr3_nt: TGTGCCAGCAGCTCCCACGGGACAGCGGAGACCCAGTACTTC
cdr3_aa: CASSSHGTAETQYF

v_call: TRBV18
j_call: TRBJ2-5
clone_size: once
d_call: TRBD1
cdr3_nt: TGTGCCAGCTCACTTCGGACAGGGGGAGTGGGAGAGACCCAGTACTTC
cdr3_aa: CASSLRTGGVGETQYF

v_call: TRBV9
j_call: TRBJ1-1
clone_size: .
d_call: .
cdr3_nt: TGTGCCAGCAGCGTGGGGAAGGGGACTGAAGCTTTCTTT
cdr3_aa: CASSVGKGTEAFF

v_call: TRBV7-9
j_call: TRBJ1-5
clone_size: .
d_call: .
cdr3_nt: TGTTCCAGCAGCCTTGGGGGGGCAGGTCAGCCCCAGCATTTT
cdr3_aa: CSSSLGGAGQPQHF

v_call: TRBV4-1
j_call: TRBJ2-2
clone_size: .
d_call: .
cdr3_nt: TGCGCCAGCAGCCAAGAGTTCGCGAACACCGGGGAGCTGTTTTTT
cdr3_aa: CASSQEFANTGELFF

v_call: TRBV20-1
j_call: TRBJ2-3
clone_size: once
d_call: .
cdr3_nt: TGCAGTGCAAAGAACTACGATACGCAGTATTTT
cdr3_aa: CSAKNYDTQYF

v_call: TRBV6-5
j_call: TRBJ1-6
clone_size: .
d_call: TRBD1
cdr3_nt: TGTGCCAGCAGTTGGGGACAGGCCTATAATTCACCCCTCCACTTT
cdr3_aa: CASSWGQAYNSPLHF

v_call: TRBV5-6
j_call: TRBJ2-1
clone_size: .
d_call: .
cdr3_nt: TGTGCCAGCAGCCTAGGGAGCTCCTACAATGAGCAGTTCTTC
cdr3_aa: CASSLGSSYNEQFF